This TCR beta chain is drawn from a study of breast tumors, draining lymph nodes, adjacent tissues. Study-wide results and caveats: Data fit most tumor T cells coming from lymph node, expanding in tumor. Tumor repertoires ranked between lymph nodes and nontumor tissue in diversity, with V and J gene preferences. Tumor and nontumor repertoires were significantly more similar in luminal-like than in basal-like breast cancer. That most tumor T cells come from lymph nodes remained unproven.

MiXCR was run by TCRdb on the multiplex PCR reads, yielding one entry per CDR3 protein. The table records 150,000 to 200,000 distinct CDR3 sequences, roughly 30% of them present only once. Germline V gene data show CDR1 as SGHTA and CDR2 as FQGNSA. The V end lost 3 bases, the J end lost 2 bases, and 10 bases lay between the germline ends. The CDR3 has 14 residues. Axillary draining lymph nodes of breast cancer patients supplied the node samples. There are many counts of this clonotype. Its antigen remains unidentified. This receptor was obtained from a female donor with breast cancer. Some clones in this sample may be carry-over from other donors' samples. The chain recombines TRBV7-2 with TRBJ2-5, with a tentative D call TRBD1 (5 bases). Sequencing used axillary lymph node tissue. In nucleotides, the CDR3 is TGTGCCAGCAGCTTTGGTAGGGGTCAAGAGACCCAGTACTTC. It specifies CASSFGRGQETQYF.